This TCR beta chain was captured by sequencing in a study of patients and donors after allogeneic stem cell transplantation. TCRdb fed the RT-PCR reads into MiXCR, producing one record per CDR3 protein. The sample records hundreds of thousands of distinct CDR3 sequences, 16% being singletons. The V gene lost 3 bases and the J gene lost 3 bases, with 7 bases spanning the gap. CDR3 length: 14 residues. From germline, CDR1 is SGDLS and CDR2 YYNGEE. The TCR comes from a human donor who was either an allogeneic HSCT recipient or a stem cell or donor lymphocyte infusion donor (not recorded which). It is not recorded whose cells these are; they may come from a transplant donor. V usage is TRBV9 and J usage is TRBJ1-6, with a weak D call TRBD1 (5 bases). The sample taken for sequencing was blood, either unsorted or a sorted T cell fraction (not recorded which). The CDR3 loop is CASSGDVYNSPLHF. CDR3 DNA: TGTGCCAGCAGCGGGGACGTCTATAATTCACCCCTCCACTTT.